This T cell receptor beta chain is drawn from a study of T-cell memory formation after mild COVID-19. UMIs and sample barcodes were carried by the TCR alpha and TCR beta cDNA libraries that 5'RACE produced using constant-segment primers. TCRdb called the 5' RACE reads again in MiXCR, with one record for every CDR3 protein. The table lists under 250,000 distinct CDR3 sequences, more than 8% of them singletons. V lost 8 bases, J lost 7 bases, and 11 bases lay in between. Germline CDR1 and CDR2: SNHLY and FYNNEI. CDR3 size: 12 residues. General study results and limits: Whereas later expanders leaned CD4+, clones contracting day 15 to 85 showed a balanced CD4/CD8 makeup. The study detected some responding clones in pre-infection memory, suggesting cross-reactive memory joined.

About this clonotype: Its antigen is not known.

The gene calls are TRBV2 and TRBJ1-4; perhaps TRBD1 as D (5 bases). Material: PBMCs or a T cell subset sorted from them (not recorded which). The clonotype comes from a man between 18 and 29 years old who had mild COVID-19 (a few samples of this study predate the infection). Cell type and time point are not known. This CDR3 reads CASQGYSEKLFF. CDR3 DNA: TGTGCCAGCCAGGGTTACAGTGAAAAACTGTTTTTT. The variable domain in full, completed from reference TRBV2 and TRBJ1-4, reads EPEVTQTPSHQVTQMGQEVILRCVPISNHLYFYWYRQILGQKVEFLVSFYNNEISEKSEIFDDQFSVERPDGSNFTLKIRSTKLEDSAMYFCASQGYSEKLFFGSGTQLSVL.